Following are 8 T cell receptor beta chains from one sample sequenced in a study of molecular identifiers for immune sequencing clone quantification. TCRdb reanalysed the PCR reads using MiXCR and keeps one entry per CDR3 protein. The profile shows more than 95,000 distinct CDR3 sequences, more than 20% of them singletons. The sample consisted of naive CD8+ T cells from blood, with Jurkat cell RNA spiked in. Subset given: FACS-sorted CD8+CD4-CCR7+CD45RA+ naive T cells. The source of these receptors is a human donor in good health. Some libraries in this study had Jurkat cell RNA spiked in.

This clonotype was recorded at least ten times. The chain has TRBV5-4 and TRBJ2-3, with D perhaps TRBD2 (6 bases). The CDR3 runs 14 residues. From germline, CDR1 is SGHNT and CDR2 YYREEE (reference sequence). V gave up 2 bases and J gave up 3 bases, with 10 bases separating them. CDR3 loop: CASSFSGTTDTQYF. CDR3 nucleotides: TGTGCCAGCAGCTTTTCCGGGACTACAGATACGCAGTATTTT.

Concerning this clonotype itself: A much larger clonotype is one base distant, so this may be a read error. The chain couples TRBV20-1 to TRBJ2-7; 11 nucleotides line up with TRBD2. The CDR3 spans 16 residues. The ends lost 6 bases at V and 9 bases at J; junction bases unmatched: 19. Germline CDR1 is DFQATT and CDR2 is SNEGSKA (reference sequence). CDR3 region: CSAMGPVAGGPHGQYF. CDR3 nucleotides: TGCAGTGCCATGGGCCCCGTAGCGGGAGGGCCCCACGGGCAGTACTTC.

The sample holds many counts of this clonotype. The V gene is TRBV3-1, the J gene TRBJ2-5, with D possibly TRBD2 on 5 matching bases. Germline V gene lookup returns CDR1 LGHDT and CDR2 YNNKEL (reference sequence). CDR3 length: 15 residues. V lost 7 bases to trimming and J lost 1 base, with 16 bases between them. The CDR3 spells CASKVGSFIQETQYF. In DNA, the CDR3 is TGTGCCAGCAAGGTGGGGAGCTTTATCCAAGAGACCCAGTACTTC.

This clonotype was seen a few times. In nucleotides, the CDR3 is TGTGCCAGCAGCTCGGGACTAGCGGGAGGGCCTTCCTACGAGCAGTACTTC. The encoded protein is CASSSGLAGGPSYEQYF. The chain carries TRBV27 and TRBJ2-7, with 16 bases fitting TRBD2. J gave up 1 base and V 6 bases, and 6 bases lay outside the gene matches. Looked up from germline, CDR1 is MNHEY and CDR2 is SMNVEV (reference sequence). The CDR3 spans 17 residues.

The sample holds a few counts of this clonotype. Given a much more abundant clone one base away, this may be a read error. The chain couples TRBV28 to TRBJ2-1; D is unresolved. Germline V gene lookup returns CDR1 MDHEN and CDR2 SYDVKM. The CDR3 is made up of 15 amino acids. The CDR3 nucleotides are TGTGCCAGCAGTTCGTCCGGTGGCCCAAGCAATGAGCAGTCCTTC. Protein: CASSSSGGPSNEQSF.

This clonotype was recorded at least ten times. This chain joins TRBV7-2 and TRBJ1-2; no clear D gene. Per the germline V gene, CDR1 is SGHTA and CDR2 is FQGNSA. Trimming stripped 4 bases from V and 3 bases from J, with 9 bases between. This CDR3 is 13 amino acids long. CDR3 sequence reads: CASSSSVHYGYTF. CDR3 nucleotide sequence: TGTGCCAGCAGCTCCAGCGTTCACTATGGCTACACCTTC.

The table lists this clonotype with many counts. The CDR3 region is CAIGREGGIYEQYF. Here the CDR3 DNA reads TGTGCCATCGGCCGGGAGGGGGGCATCTACGAGCAGTACTTC. The chain couples TRBV10-3 to TRBJ2-7; 8 nucleotides line up with TRBD2. Germline CDR1 reads ENHRY; CDR2 reads SYGVKD. With 8 bases clipped from V and 3 bases from J, the junction kept 9 bases outside the gene matches. The length of the CDR3 is 14 residues.

This clonotype was seen at least ten times. The rearrangement joins TRBV29-1 to TRBJ2-2; D gene uncertain. The V end lost 4 bases, the J end lost 3 bases, and 9 bases lay between the germline ends. This CDR3 region has 13 residues. The germline V gene encodes CDR1 SQVTM and CDR2 ANQGSEA. Here the CDR3 reads CSVVGEDTGELFF. The CDR3 DNA is TGCAGCGTTGTCGGTGAGGACACCGGGGAGCTGTTTTTT.